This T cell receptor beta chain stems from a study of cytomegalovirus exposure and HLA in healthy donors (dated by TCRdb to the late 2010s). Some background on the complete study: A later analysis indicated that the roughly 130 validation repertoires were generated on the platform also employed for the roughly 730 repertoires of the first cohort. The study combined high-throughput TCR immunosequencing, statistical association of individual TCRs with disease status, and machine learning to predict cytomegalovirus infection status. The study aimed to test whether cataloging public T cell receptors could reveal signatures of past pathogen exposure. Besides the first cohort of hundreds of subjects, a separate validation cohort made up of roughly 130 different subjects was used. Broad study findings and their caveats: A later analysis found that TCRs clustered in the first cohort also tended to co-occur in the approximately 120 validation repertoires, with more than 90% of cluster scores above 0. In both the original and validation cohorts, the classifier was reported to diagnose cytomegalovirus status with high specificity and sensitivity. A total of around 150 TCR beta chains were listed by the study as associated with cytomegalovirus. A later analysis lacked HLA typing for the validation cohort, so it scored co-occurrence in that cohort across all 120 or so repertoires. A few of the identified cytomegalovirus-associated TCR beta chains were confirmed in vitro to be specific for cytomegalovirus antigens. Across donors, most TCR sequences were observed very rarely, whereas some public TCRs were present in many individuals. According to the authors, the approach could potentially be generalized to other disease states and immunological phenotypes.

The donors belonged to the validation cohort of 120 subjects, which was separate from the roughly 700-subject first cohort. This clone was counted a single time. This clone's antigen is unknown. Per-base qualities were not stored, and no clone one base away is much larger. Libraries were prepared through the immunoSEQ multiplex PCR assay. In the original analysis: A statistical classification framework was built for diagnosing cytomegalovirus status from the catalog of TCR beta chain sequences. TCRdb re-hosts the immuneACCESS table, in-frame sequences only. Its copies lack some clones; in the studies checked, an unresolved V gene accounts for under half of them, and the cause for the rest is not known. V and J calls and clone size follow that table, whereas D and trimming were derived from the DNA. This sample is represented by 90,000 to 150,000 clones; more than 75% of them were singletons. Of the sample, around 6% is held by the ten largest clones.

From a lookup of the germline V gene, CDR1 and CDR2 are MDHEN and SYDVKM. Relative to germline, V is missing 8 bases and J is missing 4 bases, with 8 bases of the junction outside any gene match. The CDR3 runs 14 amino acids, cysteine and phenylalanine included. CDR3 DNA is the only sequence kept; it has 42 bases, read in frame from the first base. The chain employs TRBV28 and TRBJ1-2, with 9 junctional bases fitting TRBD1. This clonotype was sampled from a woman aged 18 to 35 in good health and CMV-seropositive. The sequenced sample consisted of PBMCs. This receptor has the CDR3 CASCPGQGIYGYTF. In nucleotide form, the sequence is TGTGCCAGCTGCCCGGGACAGGGAATCTATGGCTACACCTTC.